This record looks at one T cell receptor beta chain sequence and its context. The CDR3 length is 16 residues. CDR1 and CDR2 (germline): ENHRY, SYGVKD. With 5 bases clipped from V and 5 bases from J, the junction kept 8 bases outside the gene matches. The data originate from a study of patients and donors after allogeneic stem cell transplantation. Each CDR3 protein is one row after TCRdb ran MiXCR on the RT-PCR reads. The sample lists approximately 210,000 distinct CDR3 sequences, around 41% occurring once. The rearrangement joins TRBV10-3 to TRBJ2-1, with TRBD2 matching 11 bases. This clonotype was sampled from a human donor who was either an allogeneic HSCT recipient or a stem cell or donor lymphocyte infusion donor (not recorded which). It is not recorded whose cells these are; they may come from a transplant donor. Sequenced sample: blood, either unsorted or a sorted T cell fraction (not recorded which). CDR3 residues: CAISSAVAGGNNEQFF. The CDR3 bases are TGTGCCATCAGTTCCGCGGTAGCGGGAGGGAACAATGAGCAGTTCTTC.